This T cell receptor (beta chain) came from a study of T-cell memory formation after mild COVID-19. Overall study context: In these data, TCR clusters were largely donor specific.

The germline V gene has CDR1 SGDLS and CDR2 YYNGEE. This CDR3 has 15 residues. With 4 bases removed from V and 0 bases from J, the gap between germline ends came to 10 bases. In this sample, this clonotype turned up a few times. Its cognate antigen is unknown. TCRdb independently ran MiXCR on the 5' RACE reads; one entry per CDR3 protein. The sample contains about 210,000 distinct CDR3 sequences, around 25% of which appear only once. General study findings and limits: Mainly in CM and EM were contracting CD4+ clones; CD8+ were in EMRA. Memory cells collected pre-infection included some clones that later responded, suggesting cross-reactive memory joined.

Specimen: PBMCs or a T cell subset sorted from them (not recorded which). The sequence was collected from an adult woman who had mild COVID-19 (a few samples of this study predate the infection). Cell type and time point are not known. This sequence joins TRBV9 and TRBJ2-2, with D perhaps matching TRBD2 (6 bases). The CDR3 sequence: CASSLRLANTGELFF. The CDR3 DNA reads TGTGCCAGCAGCCTAAGACTAGCGAACACCGGGGAGCTGTTTTTT.